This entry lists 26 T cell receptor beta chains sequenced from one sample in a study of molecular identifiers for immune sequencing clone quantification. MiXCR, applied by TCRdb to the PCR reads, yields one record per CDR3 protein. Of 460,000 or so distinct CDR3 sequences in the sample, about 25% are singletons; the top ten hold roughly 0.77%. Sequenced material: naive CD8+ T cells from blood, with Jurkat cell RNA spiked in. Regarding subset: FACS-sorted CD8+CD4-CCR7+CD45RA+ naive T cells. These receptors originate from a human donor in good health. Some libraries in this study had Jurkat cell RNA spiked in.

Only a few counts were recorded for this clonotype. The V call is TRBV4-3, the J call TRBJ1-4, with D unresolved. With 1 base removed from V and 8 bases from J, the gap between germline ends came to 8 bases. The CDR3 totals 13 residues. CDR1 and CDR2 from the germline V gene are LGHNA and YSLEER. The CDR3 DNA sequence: TGCGCCAGCAGCCAAGGGTCGGGGGAAAAACTGTTTTTT. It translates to CASSQGSGEKLFF.

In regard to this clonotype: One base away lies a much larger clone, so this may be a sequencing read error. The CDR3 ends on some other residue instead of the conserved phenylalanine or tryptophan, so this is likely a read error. CDR3 protein: CASSTEPGLQHV. The CDR3 nucleotides read TGTGCCAGCAGTACCGAACCGGGACTACAGCATGTT. The gene calls are TRBV7-9 and TRBJ1-5; D may be TRBD1 (5 bases). The CDR3 extends over 12 amino acids. Germline V CDR1 and CDR2: SEHNR, FQNEAQ (reference sequence). The V gene lost 6 bases and the J gene lost 13 bases, with 16 bases spanning the gap.

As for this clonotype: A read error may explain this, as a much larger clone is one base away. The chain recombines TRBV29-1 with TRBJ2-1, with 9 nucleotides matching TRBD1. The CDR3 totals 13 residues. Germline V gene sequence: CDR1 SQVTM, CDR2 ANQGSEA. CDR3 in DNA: TGCGGCGTTGACGACAGGGGGGCGGTTGAGCAGTTCTTC. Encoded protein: CGVDDRGAVEQFF.

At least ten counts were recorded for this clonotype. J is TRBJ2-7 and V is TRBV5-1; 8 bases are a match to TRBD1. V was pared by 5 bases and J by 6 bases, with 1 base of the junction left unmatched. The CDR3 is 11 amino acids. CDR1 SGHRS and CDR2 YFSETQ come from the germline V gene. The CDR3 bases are TGCGCCAGCAGGACAGGGGTCGAGCAGTACTTC. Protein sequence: CASRTGVEQYF.

The CDR3 coding sequence is TGTGCCAGTAGTTGGGGTTGGTCCTACAATGAGCAGTTCTTC. Protein: CASSWGWSYNEQFF. The rearrangement joins TRBV19 to TRBJ2-1; D gene uncertain. Per the germline V gene, CDR1 is LNHDA and CDR2 is SQIVND (reference sequence). This CDR3 region has 14 residues. With 5 bases removed from V and 1 base from J, the gap between germline ends came to 9 bases.

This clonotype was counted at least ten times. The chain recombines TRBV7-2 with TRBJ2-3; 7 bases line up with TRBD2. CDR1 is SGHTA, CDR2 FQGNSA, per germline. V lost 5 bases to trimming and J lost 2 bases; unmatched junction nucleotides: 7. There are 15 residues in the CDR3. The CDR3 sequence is CASSDILAFTDTQYF. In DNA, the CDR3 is TGTGCCAGCAGCGATATACTAGCGTTCACAGATACGCAGTATTTT.

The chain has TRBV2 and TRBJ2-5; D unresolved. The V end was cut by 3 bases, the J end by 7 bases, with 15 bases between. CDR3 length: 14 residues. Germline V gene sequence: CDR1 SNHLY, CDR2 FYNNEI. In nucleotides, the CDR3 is TGTGCCAGCAGTGAGCGATCGGGTCATGGGACCCAGTACTTC. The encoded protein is CASSERSGHGTQYF.

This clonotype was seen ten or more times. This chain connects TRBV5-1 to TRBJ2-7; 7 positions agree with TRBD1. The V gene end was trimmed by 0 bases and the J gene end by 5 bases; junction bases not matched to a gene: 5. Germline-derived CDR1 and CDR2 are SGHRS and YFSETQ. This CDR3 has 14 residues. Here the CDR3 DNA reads TGCGCCAGCAGCTTGGTACAGGGGATCCACGAGCAGTACTTC. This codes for CASSLVQGIHEQYF.

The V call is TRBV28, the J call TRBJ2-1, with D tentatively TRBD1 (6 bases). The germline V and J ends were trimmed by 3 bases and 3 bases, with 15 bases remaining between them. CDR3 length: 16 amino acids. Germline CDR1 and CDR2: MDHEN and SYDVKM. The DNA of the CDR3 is TGTGCCAGCAGTTTGTCCCTACAGGGAGTCTACAATGAGCAGTTCTTC. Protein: CASSLSLQGVYNEQFF.

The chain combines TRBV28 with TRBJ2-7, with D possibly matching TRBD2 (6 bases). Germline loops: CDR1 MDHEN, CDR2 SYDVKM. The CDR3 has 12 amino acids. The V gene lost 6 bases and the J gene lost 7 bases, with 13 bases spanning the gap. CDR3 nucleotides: TGTGCCAGCAGAATGAACCGGGGGGAGCAGTACTTC. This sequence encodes CASRMNRGEQYF. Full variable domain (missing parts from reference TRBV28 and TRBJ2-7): DVKVTQSSRYLVKRTGEKVFLECVQDMDHENMFWYRQDPGLGLRLIYFSYDVKMKEKGDIPEGYSVSREKKERFSLILESASTNQTSMYLCASRMNRGEQYFGPGTRLTVT.

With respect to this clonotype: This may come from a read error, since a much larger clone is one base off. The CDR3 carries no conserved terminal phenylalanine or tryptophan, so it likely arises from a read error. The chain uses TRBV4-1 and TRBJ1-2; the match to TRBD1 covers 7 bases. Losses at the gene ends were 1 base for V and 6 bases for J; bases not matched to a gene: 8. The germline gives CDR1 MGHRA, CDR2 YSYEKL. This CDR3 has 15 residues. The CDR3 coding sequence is TGCGCCAGCAGCCAAGTCGACAGGGAGTCCGATGGCTACACCCTC. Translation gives CASSQVDRESDGYTL.

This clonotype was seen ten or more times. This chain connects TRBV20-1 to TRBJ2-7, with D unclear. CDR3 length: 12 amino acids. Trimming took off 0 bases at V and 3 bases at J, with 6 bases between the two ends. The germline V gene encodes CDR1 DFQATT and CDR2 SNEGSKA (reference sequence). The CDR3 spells CSARDHSYEQYF. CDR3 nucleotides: TGCAGTGCTAGAGATCACAGCTACGAGCAGTACTTC.

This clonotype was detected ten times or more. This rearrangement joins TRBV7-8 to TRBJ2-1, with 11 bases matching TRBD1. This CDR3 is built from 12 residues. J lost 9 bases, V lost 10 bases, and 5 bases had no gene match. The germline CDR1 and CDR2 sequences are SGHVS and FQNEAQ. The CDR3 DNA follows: TGTGCCATCGGACAGGGGGCTGTTGAGCAGTTCTTC. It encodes CAIGQGAVEQFF.

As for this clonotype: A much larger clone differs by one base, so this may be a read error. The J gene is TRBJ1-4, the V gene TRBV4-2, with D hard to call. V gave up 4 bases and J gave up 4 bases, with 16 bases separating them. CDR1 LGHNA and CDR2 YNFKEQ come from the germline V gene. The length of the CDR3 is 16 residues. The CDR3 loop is CASSPTERQVNEKLFF. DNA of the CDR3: TGTGCCAGCAGCCCCACCGAGAGACAAGTTAATGAAAAACTGTTTTTT.

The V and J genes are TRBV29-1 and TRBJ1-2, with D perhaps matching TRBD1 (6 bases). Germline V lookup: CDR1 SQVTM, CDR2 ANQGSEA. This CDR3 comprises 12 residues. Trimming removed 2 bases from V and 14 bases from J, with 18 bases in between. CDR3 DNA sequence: TGCAGCGTTGAAAGACAGGACCCCACACGGACCTTC. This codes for CSVERQDPTRTF. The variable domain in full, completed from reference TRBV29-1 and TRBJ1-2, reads SAVISQKPSRDICQRGTSLTIQCQVDSQVTMMFWYRQQPGQSLTLIATANQGSEATYESGFVIDKFPISRPNLTFSTLTVSNMSPEDSSIYLCSVERQDPTRTFGSGTRLTVV.

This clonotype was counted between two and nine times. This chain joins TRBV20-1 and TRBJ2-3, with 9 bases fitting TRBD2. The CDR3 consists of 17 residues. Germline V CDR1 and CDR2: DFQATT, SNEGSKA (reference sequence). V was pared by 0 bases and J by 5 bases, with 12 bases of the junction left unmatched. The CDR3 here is CSARDLEVAGVGDTQYF. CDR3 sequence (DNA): TGCAGTGCTAGAGATCTGGAGGTAGCGGGGGTTGGAGATACGCAGTATTTT.

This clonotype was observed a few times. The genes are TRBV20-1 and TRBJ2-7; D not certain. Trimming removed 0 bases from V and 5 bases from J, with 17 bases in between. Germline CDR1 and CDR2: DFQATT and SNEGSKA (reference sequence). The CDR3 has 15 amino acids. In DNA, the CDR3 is TGCAGTGCTAGAGAGAGGAACCTCGGCCCTCACGAGCAGTACTTC. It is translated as CSARERNLGPHEQYF.

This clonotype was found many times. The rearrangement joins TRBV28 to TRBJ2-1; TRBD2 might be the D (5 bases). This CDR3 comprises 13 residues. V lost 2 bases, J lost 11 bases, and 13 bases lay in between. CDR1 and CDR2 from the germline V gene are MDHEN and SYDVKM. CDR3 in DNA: TGTGCCAGCAGTTTAACGAGGGTCGCGAAGCAGTTCTTC. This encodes CASSLTRVAKQFF. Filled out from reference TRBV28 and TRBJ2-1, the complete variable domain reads DVKVTQSSRYLVKRTGEKVFLECVQDMDHENMFWYRQDPGLGLRLIYFSYDVKMKEKGDIPEGYSVSREKKERFSLILESASTNQTSMYLCASSLTRVAKQFFGPGTRLTVL.

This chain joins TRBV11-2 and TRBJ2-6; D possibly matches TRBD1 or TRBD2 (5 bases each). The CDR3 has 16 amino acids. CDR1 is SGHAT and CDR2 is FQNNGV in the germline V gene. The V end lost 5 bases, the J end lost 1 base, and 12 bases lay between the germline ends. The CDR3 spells CASSEGFVSGANVLTF. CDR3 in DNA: TGTGCCAGCAGCGAGGGGTTTGTTTCTGGGGCCAACGTCCTGACTTTC. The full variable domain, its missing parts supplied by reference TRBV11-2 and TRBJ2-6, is EAGVAQSPRYKIIEKRQSVAFWCNPISGHATLYWYQQILGQGPKLLIQFQNNGVVDDSQLPKDRFSAERLKGVDSTLKIQPAKLEDSAVYLCASSEGFVSGANVLTFGAGSRLTVL.

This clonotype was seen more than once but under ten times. This chain's CDR3 is CAWWDEASGNTIYF. DNA of the CDR3: TGTGCCTGGTGGGACGAAGCCTCTGGAAACACCATATATTTT. The V and J genes are TRBV30 and TRBJ1-3, with D possibly matching TRBD1 (5 bases). The CDR3 runs to 14 residues. Per germline, CDR1 GTSNPN and CDR2 SVGIG (reference sequence). Between the trimmed V and J ends, which lost 5 bases and 0 bases, there was a span of 11 bases.

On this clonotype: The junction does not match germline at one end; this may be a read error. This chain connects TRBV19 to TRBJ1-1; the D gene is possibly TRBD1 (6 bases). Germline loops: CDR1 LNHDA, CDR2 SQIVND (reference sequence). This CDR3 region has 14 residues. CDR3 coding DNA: TGTGCCAGTAGTATATATACAGGGAACGCTGAAGCTTTCTTT. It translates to CASSIYTGNAEAFF. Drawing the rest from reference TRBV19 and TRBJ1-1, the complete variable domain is DGGITQSPKYLFRKEGQNVTLSCEQNLNHDAMYWYRQDPGQGLRLIYYSQIVNDFQKGDIAEGYSVSREKKESFPLTVTSAQKNPTAFYLCASSIYTGNAEAFFGQGTRLTVV.

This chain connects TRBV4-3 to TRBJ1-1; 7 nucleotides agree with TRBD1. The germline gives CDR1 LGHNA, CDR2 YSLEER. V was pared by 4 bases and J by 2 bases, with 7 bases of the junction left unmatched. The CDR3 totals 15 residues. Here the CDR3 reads CASSPSGTANTEAFF. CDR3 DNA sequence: TGCGCCAGCAGCCCCTCCGGGACAGCAAACACTGAAGCTTTCTTT.

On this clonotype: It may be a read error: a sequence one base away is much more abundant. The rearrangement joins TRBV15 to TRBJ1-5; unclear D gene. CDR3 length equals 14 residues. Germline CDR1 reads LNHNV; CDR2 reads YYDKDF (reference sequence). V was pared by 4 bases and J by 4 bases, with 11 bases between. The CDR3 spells CATSTRAANQPQHF. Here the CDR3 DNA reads TGTGCCACCAGCACCCGGGCCGCTAATCAGCCCCAGCATTTT. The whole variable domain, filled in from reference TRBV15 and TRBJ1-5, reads DAMVIQNPRYQVTQFGKPVTLSCSQTLNHNVMYWYQQKSSQAPKLLFHYYDKDFNNEADTPDNFQSRRPNTSFCFLDIRSPGLGDTAMYLCATSTRAANQPQHFGDGTRLSIL.

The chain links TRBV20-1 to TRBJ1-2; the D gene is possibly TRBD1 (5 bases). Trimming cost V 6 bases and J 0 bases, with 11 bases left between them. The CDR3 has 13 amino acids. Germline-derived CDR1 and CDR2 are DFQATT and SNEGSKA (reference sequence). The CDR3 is CSARTPSNYGYTF. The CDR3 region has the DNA TGCAGTGCGAGGACACCTTCTAACTATGGCTACACCTTC.

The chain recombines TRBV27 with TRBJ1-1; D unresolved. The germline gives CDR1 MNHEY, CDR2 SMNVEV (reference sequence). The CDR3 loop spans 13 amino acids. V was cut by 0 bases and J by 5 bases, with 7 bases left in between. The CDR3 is CASSLSEGTEAFF. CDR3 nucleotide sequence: TGTGCCAGCAGTTTATCGGAGGGTACTGAAGCTTTCTTT.

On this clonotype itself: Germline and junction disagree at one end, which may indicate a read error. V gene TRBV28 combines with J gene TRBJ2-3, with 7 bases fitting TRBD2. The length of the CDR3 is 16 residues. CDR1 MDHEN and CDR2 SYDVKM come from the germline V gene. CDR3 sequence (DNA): TGTGCCAGCAATTTAAAGGCTAGCGGCGGTAAAGATACGCAGTATTTT. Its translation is CASNLKASGGKDTQYF. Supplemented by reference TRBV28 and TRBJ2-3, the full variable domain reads DVKVTQSSRYLVKRTGEKVFLECVQDMDHENMFWYRQDPGLGLRLIYFSYDVKMKEKGDIPEGYSVSREKKERFSLILESASTNQTSMYLCASNLKASGGKDTQYFGPGTRLTVL.